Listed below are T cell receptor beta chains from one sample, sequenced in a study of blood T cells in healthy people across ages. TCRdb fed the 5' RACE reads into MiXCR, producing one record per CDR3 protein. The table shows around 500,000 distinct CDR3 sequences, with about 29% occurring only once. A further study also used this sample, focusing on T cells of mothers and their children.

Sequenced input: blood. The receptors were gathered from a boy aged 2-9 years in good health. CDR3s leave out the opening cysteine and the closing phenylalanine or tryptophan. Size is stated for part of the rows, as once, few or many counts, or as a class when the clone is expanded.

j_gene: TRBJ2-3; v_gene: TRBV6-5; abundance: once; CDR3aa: ASSYLPSGGDTQY
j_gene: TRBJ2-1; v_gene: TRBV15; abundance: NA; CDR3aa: ATSRRVDRSYNEQF
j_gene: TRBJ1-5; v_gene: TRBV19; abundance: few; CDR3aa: ASSPRPGANQPQH
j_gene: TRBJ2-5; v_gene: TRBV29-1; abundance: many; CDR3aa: SVALGTRETQY
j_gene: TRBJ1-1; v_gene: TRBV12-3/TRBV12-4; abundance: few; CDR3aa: AIKGGANTEAF
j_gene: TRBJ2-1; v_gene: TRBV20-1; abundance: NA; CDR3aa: SARVGSSYNEQF
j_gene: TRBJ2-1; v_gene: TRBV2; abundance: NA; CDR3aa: ASKAAGSYNEQF
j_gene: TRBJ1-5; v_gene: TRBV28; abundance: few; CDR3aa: ASKTGTANQPQH
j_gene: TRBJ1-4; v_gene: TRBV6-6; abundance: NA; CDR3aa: ASSYSAGAPNEKLF
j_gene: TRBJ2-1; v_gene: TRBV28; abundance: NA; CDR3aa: ASSYMASLYNEQF
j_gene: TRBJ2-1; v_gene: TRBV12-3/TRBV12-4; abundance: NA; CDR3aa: ASSFKNSYNEQF
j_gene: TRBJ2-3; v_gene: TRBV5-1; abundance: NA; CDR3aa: ASSISREDTQY
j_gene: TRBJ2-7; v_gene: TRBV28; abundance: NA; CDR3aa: ASSPPGTGSEQY
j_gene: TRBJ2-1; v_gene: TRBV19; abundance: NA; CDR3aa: ASSWTGVHNEQF
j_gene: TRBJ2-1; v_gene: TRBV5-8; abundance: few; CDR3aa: ASSLKPSRWNEQF
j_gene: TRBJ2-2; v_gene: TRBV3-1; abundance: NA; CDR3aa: ASSQAVVGELF
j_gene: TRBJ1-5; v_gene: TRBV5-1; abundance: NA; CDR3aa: ASSEKSEPQH
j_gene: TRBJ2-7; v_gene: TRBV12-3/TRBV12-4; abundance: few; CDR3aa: ASSWGTGISYEQY
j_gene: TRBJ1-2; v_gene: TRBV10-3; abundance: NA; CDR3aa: AISESSWDLESGYT
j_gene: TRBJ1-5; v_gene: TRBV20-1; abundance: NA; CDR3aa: SARDLTGFQPQH
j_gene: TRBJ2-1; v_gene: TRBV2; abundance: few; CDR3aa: ASRGLAGVNEQF
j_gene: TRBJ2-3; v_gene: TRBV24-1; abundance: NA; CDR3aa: ATSGTGVLSRDTQY
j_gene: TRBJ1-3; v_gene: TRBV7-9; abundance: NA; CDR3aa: ASSWGGQGNSGNTIY
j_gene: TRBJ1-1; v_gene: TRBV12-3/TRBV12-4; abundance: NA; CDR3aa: ASSLAHGVTEAF
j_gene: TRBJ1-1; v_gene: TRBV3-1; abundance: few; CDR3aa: ASSRRVVGMNTEAF
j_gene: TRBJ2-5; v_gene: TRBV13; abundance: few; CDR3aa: ASSLPPGRETQY
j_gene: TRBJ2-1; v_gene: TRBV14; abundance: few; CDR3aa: ASSQGLPSVGQYLYNEQF
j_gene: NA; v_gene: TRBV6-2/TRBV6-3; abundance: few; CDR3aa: ASSFMREPAYEQY
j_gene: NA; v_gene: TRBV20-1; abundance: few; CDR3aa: SARATSRLEQF
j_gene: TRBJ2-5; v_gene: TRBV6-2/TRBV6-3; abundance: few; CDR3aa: ASSPSGTSGTSY
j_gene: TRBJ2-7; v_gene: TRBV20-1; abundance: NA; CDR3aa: SASGGLRSSYEQY
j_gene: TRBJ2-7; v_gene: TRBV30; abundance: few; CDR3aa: AWGVPFTYEQY
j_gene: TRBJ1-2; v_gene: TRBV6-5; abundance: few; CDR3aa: ASSYELQGGYT
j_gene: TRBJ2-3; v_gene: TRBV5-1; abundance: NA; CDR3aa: ASGLETSGDTQY
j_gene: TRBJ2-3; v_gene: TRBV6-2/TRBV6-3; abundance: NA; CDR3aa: ASSWTSGSTADTQY
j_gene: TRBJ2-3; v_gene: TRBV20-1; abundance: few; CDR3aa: SASGGLASGDTQY
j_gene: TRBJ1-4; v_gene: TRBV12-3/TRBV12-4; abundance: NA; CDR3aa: ASSWGKTGGEKLF
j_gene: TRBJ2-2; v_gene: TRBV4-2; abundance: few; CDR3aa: ASSPPGGGSTGELF
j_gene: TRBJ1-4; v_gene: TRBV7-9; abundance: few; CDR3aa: ASSNDRSTNEKLF